This T cell receptor beta chain emerged from a study of blood T cell repertoires in COVID-19. Data came from immunoSEQ multiplex PCR; TCRdb stores just in-frame clones and leaves some out. The sample lists about 28,000 clones; roughly 87% were seen once. V was clipped by 9 bases and J by 1 base; unmatched bases: 8. The CDR3 consists of 15 residues. Germline V gene sequence: CDR1 SGHTA, CDR2 FQGTGA. Sequences were obtained from peripheral blood. The chain links TRBV7-3 to TRBJ2-2, with TRBD1 identical over 7 bases. This receptor was obtained from a man between 60 and 75 years old with active COVID-19. CDR3 amino acids: CASSPTGRNTGELFF. CDR3 sequence (DNA): TGTGCCAGTAGCCCGACAGGGAGGAACACCGGGGAGCTGTTTTTT.